A selection of T cell receptor beta chains follows, all from one sample in a study of T cells in tumors after PD-1 blockade. Only in-frame clones appear in the TCRdb table, and some are missing; sequencing was by immunoSEQ multiplex PCR. The table lists roughly 50,000 clones, roughly 80% of them singletons. Sequenced here: PBMCs, sampled before anti-PD-1 treatment. Every receptor here comes from a human donor with basal cell carcinoma. CDR3s include the opening cysteine and the closing phenylalanine or tryptophan. Fields, in order: clone size, V gene, J gene, D gene, CDR3 protein, CDR3 DNA. The D gene is left open where the match is weak. Expanded clones get a size class; other rows say once, few or many, or leave the size out.

clone size: few; V gene: TRBV6-5; J gene: TRBJ1-2; D gene: TRBD1; CDR3 protein: CASSYSRTGGSYGYTF; CDR3 DNA: TGTGCCAGCAGTTACTCTCGGACAGGGGGATCCTATGGCTACACCTTC
clone size: -; V gene: TRBV6-6; J gene: TRBJ2-5; D gene: -; CDR3 protein: CASSSSRTLYQETQYF; CDR3 DNA: TGTGCCAGCAGTTCCTCTCGGACATTGTACCAAGAGACCCAGTACTTC
clone size: -; V gene: TRBV30; J gene: TRBJ2-1; D gene: TRBD2; CDR3 protein: CAWSISGGAGDEQFF; CDR3 DNA: TGTGCCTGGAGTATTAGCGGGGGGGCCGGAGATGAGCAGTTCTTC
clone size: -; V gene: TRBV6-4; J gene: TRBJ2-7; D gene: -; CDR3 protein: CASSAPGLPYEQYF; CDR3 DNA: TGTGCCAGCAGTGCACCGGGACTCCCATACGAGCAGTACTTC
clone size: -; V gene: TRBV29-1; J gene: TRBJ2-1; D gene: -; CDR3 protein: CSAPWGLNEQFF; CDR3 DNA: TGCAGCGCCCCGTGGGGGTTGAATGAGCAGTTCTTC
clone size: -; V gene: TRBV6-5; J gene: TRBJ2-1; D gene: -; CDR3 protein: CASSYSISGSYNEQFF; CDR3 DNA: TGTGCCAGCAGTTACTCTATTTCCGGCTCCTACAATGAGCAGTTCTTC
clone size: -; V gene: TRBV7-2; J gene: TRBJ2-1; D gene: -; CDR3 protein: CASSGPGGRNEQFF; CDR3 DNA: TGTGCCAGCAGCGGTCCCGGCGGACGGAATGAGCAGTTCTTC
clone size: -; V gene: TRBV2; J gene: TRBJ2-1; D gene: TRBD1; CDR3 protein: CASILRDREYNEQFF; CDR3 DNA: TGTGCCAGCATTCTCCGGGACAGGGAATACAATGAGCAGTTCTTC
clone size: -; V gene: TRBV6-5; J gene: TRBJ1-4; D gene: TRBD1; CDR3 protein: CASSFLGQPNEKLFF; CDR3 DNA: TGTGCCAGCAGTTTCCTGGGACAGCCTAATGAAAAACTGTTTTTT
clone size: -; V gene: TRBV6-5; J gene: TRBJ1-1; D gene: -; CDR3 protein: CASSSGQNTEAFF; CDR3 DNA: TGTGCCAGCAGTTCCGGACAGAACACTGAAGCTTTCTTT
clone size: few; V gene: TRBV2; J gene: TRBJ1-1; D gene: -; CDR3 protein: CASETNTEAFF; CDR3 DNA: TGTGCCAGCGAGACGAACACTGAAGCTTTCTTT
clone size: -; V gene: TRBV5-3; J gene: TRBJ2-7; D gene: TRBD2; CDR3 protein: CARSLAGLAGTYEQYF; CDR3 DNA: TGTGCCAGAAGCTTGGCCGGACTAGCGGGGACCTACGAGCAGTACTTC
clone size: once; V gene: TRBV9; J gene: TRBJ1-2; D gene: TRBD1; CDR3 protein: CASSVEARGQGGGYTF; CDR3 DNA: TGTGCCAGCAGCGTAGAGGCCCGGGGACAGGGTGGTGGCTACACCTTC
clone size: once; V gene: TRBV25-1; J gene: TRBJ2-5; D gene: -; CDR3 protein: CASSDPKRGGQETQYF; CDR3 DNA: TGTGCCAGCAGTGACCCTAAGAGGGGGGGACAAGAGACCCAGTACTTC
clone size: -; V gene: TRBV6-5; J gene: TRBJ1-6; D gene: -; CDR3 protein: CASSYSTEINSPLHF; CDR3 DNA: TGTGCCAGCAGTTACTCTACAGAGATTAATTCACCCCTCCACTTT
clone size: -; V gene: TRBV2; J gene: TRBJ1-5; D gene: TRBD1; CDR3 protein: CASRIDRGQPQHF; CDR3 DNA: TGTGCCAGCAGGATCGACAGGGGTCAGCCCCAGCATTTT
clone size: -; V gene: TRBV5-1; J gene: TRBJ2-7; D gene: TRBD2; CDR3 protein: CASSFDSGGNGYEQYF; CDR3 DNA: TGCGCCAGCAGCTTCGATAGCGGGGGGAACGGCTACGAGCAGTACTTC
clone size: -; V gene: TRBV2; J gene: TRBJ2-1; D gene: TRBD2; CDR3 protein: CASRLTSGGINEQFF; CDR3 DNA: TGTGCCAGCAGACTTACTAGCGGGGGTATCAATGAGCAGTTCTTC
clone size: -; V gene: TRBV3-1/TRBV3-2; J gene: TRBJ2-3; D gene: -; CDR3 protein: CASSQASSTDTQYF; CDR3 DNA: TGTGCCAGCAGCCAAGCTAGCAGCACAGATACGCAGTATTTT
clone size: -; V gene: TRBV5-4; J gene: TRBJ2-5; D gene: TRBD2; CDR3 protein: CASSSGLAGGETQYF; CDR3 DNA: TGTGCCAGCAGCTCGGGACTAGCGGGGGGAGAGACCCAGTACTTC
clone size: -; V gene: TRBV7-9; J gene: TRBJ2-1; D gene: TRBD2; CDR3 protein: CASSLGLAGGPNNEQFF; CDR3 DNA: TGTGCCAGCAGCTTAGGACTAGCGGGGGGGCCCAACAATGAGCAGTTCTTC
clone size: -; V gene: TRBV7-9; J gene: TRBJ1-6; D gene: -; CDR3 protein: CASSLALGVSPLHF; CDR3 DNA: TGTGCCAGCAGCTTAGCGCTCGGGGTCTCACCCCTCCACTTT
clone size: -; V gene: TRBV3-1/TRBV3-2; J gene: TRBJ1-1; D gene: -; CDR3 protein: CASSQDRQVNTEAFF; CDR3 DNA: TGTGCCAGCAGCCAAGATCGGCAGGTCAACACTGAAGCTTTCTTT
clone size: once; V gene: TRBV24-1; J gene: TRBJ1-1; D gene: -; CDR3 protein: CATSDQREGRTEAFF; CDR3 DNA: TGTGCCACCAGTGATCAGAGGGAGGGGCGAACTGAAGCTTTCTTT
clone size: -; V gene: TRBV5-1; J gene: TRBJ2-5; D gene: TRBD1; CDR3 protein: CASSMDRGKETQYF; CDR3 DNA: TGCGCCAGCAGCATGGACAGGGGGAAAGAGACCCAGTACTTC
clone size: -; V gene: TRBV7-2; J gene: TRBJ2-2; D gene: TRBD2; CDR3 protein: CASSLDAGGRAGELFF; CDR3 DNA: TGTGCCAGCAGCTTAGATGCGGGGGGAAGGGCCGGGGAGCTGTTTTTT
clone size: few; V gene: TRBV3-1/TRBV3-2; J gene: TRBJ2-2; D gene: TRBD1; CDR3 protein: CASRGQGNTGELFF; CDR3 DNA: TGTGCCAGCAGAGGACAGGGGAACACCGGGGAGCTGTTTTTT
clone size: once; V gene: TRBV7-7; J gene: TRBJ2-5; D gene: -; CDR3 protein: CASSFSLTATQYF; CDR3 DNA: TGTGCTAGCAGCTTTTCCCTCACCGCGACCCAGTACTTC
clone size: few; V gene: TRBV9; J gene: TRBJ1-2; D gene: TRBD1; CDR3 protein: CASSSRQGSYGYTF; CDR3 DNA: TGTGCCAGCAGCTCAAGACAGGGCAGCTATGGCTACACCTTC
clone size: -; V gene: TRBV5-1; J gene: TRBJ2-2; D gene: -; CDR3 protein: CASSPEGGVGGELFF; CDR3 DNA: TGCGCCAGCAGTCCGGAGGGGGGCGTAGGCGGGGAGCTGTTTTTT
clone size: -; V gene: TRBV4-2; J gene: TRBJ2-5; D gene: TRBD2; CDR3 protein: CASSQGGTSGGAGETQYF; CDR3 DNA: TGTGCCAGCAGCCAAGGAGGGACTAGCGGGGGGGCCGGGGAGACCCAGTACTTC
clone size: -; V gene: TRBV28; J gene: TRBJ1-1; D gene: -; CDR3 protein: CASSLRGLNTEAFF; CDR3 DNA: TGTGCCAGCAGTTTAAGGGGCCTGAACACTGAAGCTTTCTTT
clone size: -; V gene: TRBV5-1; J gene: TRBJ2-5; D gene: -; CDR3 protein: CASSLRGGDPETQYF; CDR3 DNA: TGCGCCAGCAGCTTGAGGGGCGGGGATCCCGAGACCCAGTACTTC
clone size: -; V gene: TRBV7-9; J gene: TRBJ2-5; D gene: -; CDR3 protein: CASSLIGGWREETQYF; CDR3 DNA: TGTGCCAGCAGCTTAATTGGGGGCTGGAGAGAAGAGACCCAGTACTTC
clone size: -; V gene: TRBV7-8; J gene: TRBJ1-5; D gene: TRBD1; CDR3 protein: CASSLDRGEQPQHF; CDR3 DNA: TGTGCCAGCAGCTTAGACAGGGGTGAACAGCCCCAGCATTTT
clone size: -; V gene: TRBV9; J gene: TRBJ2-3; D gene: TRBD2; CDR3 protein: CASSEISGASGASTDTQYF; CDR3 DNA: TGTGCCAGCAGCGAGATAAGTGGGGCTAGCGGGGCTAGCACAGATACGCAGTATTTT
clone size: -; V gene: TRBV5-8; J gene: TRBJ2-1; D gene: -; CDR3 protein: CASSLSNLDYNEQFF; CDR3 DNA: TGTGCCAGCAGCTTGAGTAACCTCGACTACAATGAGCAGTTCTTC
clone size: few; V gene: TRBV3-1/TRBV3-2; J gene: TRBJ2-7; D gene: -; CDR3 protein: CASSISLLRYEQYF; CDR3 DNA: TGTGCCAGCAGCATATCCCTACTTCGCTACGAGCAGTACTTC
clone size: few; V gene: TRBV4-1; J gene: TRBJ1-3; D gene: -; CDR3 protein: CASSLTGTISGNTIYF; CDR3 DNA: TGCGCCAGCAGCCTAACCGGGACAATCTCTGGAAACACCATATATTTT
clone size: -; V gene: TRBV2; J gene: TRBJ2-3; D gene: TRBD1; CDR3 protein: CASNDRGSTDTQYF; CDR3 DNA: TGTGCCAGCAACGACAGGGGAAGCACAGATACGCAGTATTTT
clone size: -; V gene: TRBV4-1; J gene: TRBJ1-2; D gene: TRBD1; CDR3 protein: CASSQGAGTGDGYTF; CDR3 DNA: TGCGCCAGCAGCCAGGGGGCCGGGACAGGGGATGGCTACACCTTC
clone size: -; V gene: TRBV3-1/TRBV3-2; J gene: TRBJ2-1; D gene: -; CDR3 protein: CASRYTGGGNEQFF; CDR3 DNA: TGTGCCAGCAGATATACCGGAGGAGGCAATGAGCAGTTCTTC